These 22 T cell receptor beta chains came from one sample sequenced in a study of blood T cell repertoires in COVID-19. Here immunoSEQ multiplex PCR was the method, and the copy in TCRdb shows in-frame clones only, minus some. The repertoire includes about 150,000 clones, under 95% of them detected once, and around 5.1% sits in the top ten. Input material: peripheral blood. Receptors originate from a man between 18 and 35 years old with COVID-19, enrolled during active disease.

This clone was recorded once. This chain connects TRBV15 to TRBJ2-2; 8 bases match TRBD1. Per germline, CDR1 LNHNV and CDR2 YYDKDF (reference sequence). Trimming at V came to 5 bases and at J to 1 base, leaving 9 bases not matched to a gene. The CDR3 length is 17 residues. CDR3 loop: CATSPSGRGRNTGELFF. The CDR3 nucleotides read TGTGCCACCAGCCCATCAGGCAGGGGGCGGAACACCGGGGAGCTGTTTTTT.

The CDR3 region has the DNA TGTGCCAGCAGCCTTGGACTAGCGGGGACCACAGATACGCAGTATTTT. Protein product: CASSLGLAGTTDTQYF. The chain couples TRBV11-1 to TRBJ2-3; 12 positions match TRBD2. Germline CDR1 SGHAT, CDR2 FQDESV (reference sequence). The ends lost 5 bases at V and 2 bases at J; junction bases unmatched: 5. The CDR3 contains 16 residues.

The chain links TRBV27 to TRBJ2-7; TRBD1 agrees at 10 bases. J lost 3 bases, V lost 4 bases, and 6 bases had no gene match. CDR1 is MNHEY and CDR2 is SMNVEV in the germline V gene (reference sequence). The CDR3 is made up of 15 amino acids. DNA of the CDR3: TGTGCCAGCAGTTCTTGGACAGGGGGGATCTACGAGCAGTACTTC. It specifies CASSSWTGGIYEQYF.

The chain carries TRBV24-1 and TRBJ2-2, with unresolved D. The CDR3 is made up of 13 amino acids. V was cut by 9 bases and J by 7 bases, with 14 bases left in between. The germline CDR1 and CDR2 sequences are KGHDR and SFDVKD. The CDR3 loop is CATGAGLGGELFF. Here the CDR3 DNA reads TGTGCCACCGGCGCAGGCCTTGGCGGGGAGCTGTTTTTT.

This chain links TRBV7-2 with TRBJ2-7, with TRBD1 matching 9 bases. V gave up 1 base and J gave up 4 bases; unmatched junction bases: 8. The CDR3 is made up of 16 amino acids. CDR1 SGHTA and CDR2 FQGNSA come from the germline V gene. The CDR3 nucleotides read TGTGCCAGCAGCTTAGGGTCAGGGACAGGGTGGTACGAGCAGTACTTC. Its translation: CASSLGSGTGWYEQYF.

The V and J genes are TRBV28 and TRBJ1-1, with D perhaps TRBD1 (6 bases). The CDR3 covers 20 residues. Germline CDR1 MDHEN, CDR2 SYDVKM. V lost 4 bases and J 5 bases, leaving 32 bases between the germline ends. The CDR3 nucleotides read TGTGCCAGCAGTTCCACAATCTCCGCTTTTTGGGGGGGCGCAGTAACTGAAGCTTTCTTT. Its translation is CASSSTISAFWGGAVTEAFF.

The chain joins TRBV4-1 to TRBJ2-7; TRBD2 matches 11 bases. Germline CDR1 reads MGHRA; CDR2 reads YSYEKL. The CDR3 runs 18 residues. With V trimmed by 3 bases and J by 3 bases, 13 bases remained unmatched. DNA of the CDR3: TGCGCCAGCAGCCACGGAAACTCGGGGACTAGCGGAGACTACGAGCAGTACTTC. Translated: CASSHGNSGTSGDYEQYF.

In the case of this clone: An end of the junction differs from the germline gene, which may be a read error. The chain recombines TRBV6-2 or TRBV6-3 with TRBJ1-1; D gene unclear. Germline V gene sequence: CDR1 MNHEY, CDR2 SVGEGT. CDR3 length: 13 residues. This CDR3 is CASSNSPVFETFF. CDR3 sequence (DNA): TGTGCCAGCAGTAACTCTCCGGTGTTTGAAACTTTCTTT.

The CDR3 coding sequence is TGTGCTAGTGGTTTGACAAGACTAGTGGCCAGCTCCTACAATGAGCAGTTCTTC. Encoded protein: CASGLTRLVASSYNEQFF. This chain joins TRBV12-5 and TRBJ2-1; the D gene is possibly TRBD2 (6 bases). Germline CDR1 is LGHNT and CDR2 is FRNRAP. The CDR3 has 18 amino acids. V lost 2 bases, J lost 0 bases, and 17 bases lay in between.

This clone was counted between two and nine times. The chain joins TRBV28 to TRBJ2-1; the D is unclear. V lost 7 bases and J lost 0, with 19 bases in between. The CDR3 has 17 residues. Germline CDR1 MDHEN, CDR2 SYDVKM. CDR3 DNA: TGTGCCAGCACCGCGGCCGCTCTAGTAAGCTCCTACAATGAGCAGTTCTTC. It yields the protein CASTAAALVSSYNEQFF.

The chain recombines TRBV7-2 with TRBJ2-2, with 10 bases identical to TRBD2. The CDR3 is 15 amino acids. The V and J ends lost 1 base and 6 bases, in that order; junction bases with no gene match: 2. In germline, CDR1 is SGHTA, CDR2 FQGNSA. This CDR3 reads CASSLGLAGAGELFF. CDR3 nucleotides: TGTGCCAGCAGCTTAGGGCTAGCGGGGGCCGGGGAGCTGTTTTTT.

Details on this clone: Other DNA sequences in this specimen translate into the identical CDR3. The rearrangement joins TRBV28 to TRBJ2-1; D ambiguous. The germline CDR1 and CDR2 sequences are MDHEN and SYDVKM. V shed 6 bases and J shed 7 bases, with 7 bases lying between them. CDR3 length: 11 residues. In nucleotides, the CDR3 is TGTGCCAGCAGCCTTCTAAATGAGCAGTTCTTC. The encoded protein is CASSLLNEQFF.

This chain uses TRBV9 with TRBJ1-2, with TRBD1 identical over 11 bases. The trim removed 4 bases at V and 8 bases at J, leaving 7 bases unmatched. This CDR3 has 14 amino acids. Per the germline V gene, CDR1 is SGDLS and CDR2 is YYNGEE. Written as DNA, the CDR3 is TGTGCCAGCAGCATGGACAGGGGGCTTGAAGGCTACACCTTC. Protein product: CASSMDRGLEGYTF.

The genes are TRBV28 and TRBJ2-7; TRBD2 might be the D (6 bases). Germline-derived CDR1 and CDR2 are MDHEN and SYDVKM. V was trimmed by 5 bases and J by 2 bases, leaving 16 bases between them. The CDR3 is made up of 15 amino acids. CDR3 in amino acids: CASSLATEGAYEQYF. CDR3 sequence (DNA): TGTGCCAGCAGTCTTGCAACGGAGGGTGCCTACGAGCAGTACTTC.

This clone was detected once. J is TRBJ2-3 and V is TRBV5-1; tentative D call: TRBD1 (6 bases). The CDR3 is 15 residues long. Germline V gene data show CDR1 as SGHRS and CDR2 as YFSETQ. Trimming took 5 bases from V and 4 from J, leaving 17 bases between them. CDR3 loop: CASRTGITGADTQYF. CDR3 in DNA: TGCGCCAGCAGGACAGGCATAACGGGCGCAGATACGCAGTATTTT.

This clone was counted between two and nine times. The chain uses TRBV25-1 and TRBJ2-1, with D possibly matching TRBD2 (6 bases). V gave up 4 bases and J gave up 0 bases, with 10 bases separating them. The CDR3 contains 15 residues. From germline, CDR1 is MGHDK and CDR2 SYGVNS. The CDR3 sequence is CASSVGGPSYNEQFF. As DNA, the CDR3 is TGTGCCAGCAGTGTGGGAGGCCCCTCCTACAATGAGCAGTTCTTC.

The V call is TRBV6-2 or TRBV6-3, the J call TRBJ2-7; 9 bases map to TRBD1. V lost 5 bases and J lost 7; bases outside the gene matches: 12. Germline V CDR1 and CDR2: MNHEY, SVGEGT. The CDR3 consists of 15 residues. In DNA form, the CDR3 reads TGTGCCAGCAGTCACAGGGGGCTCGGCGTTAAGGAGCAGTACTTC. This codes for CASSHRGLGVKEQYF.

This clone turned up a few times. The chain has TRBV18 and TRBJ2-7; D possibly corresponds to TRBD1 (6 bases). CDR1 is KGHSH, CDR2 LQKENI, per germline. The CDR3 runs 12 residues. V was shortened by 2 bases and J by 5 bases, with 7 bases between the two germline ends. The CDR3 nucleotides are TGTGCCAGCTCACCAACAGGGCACGAGCAGTACTTC. Translating it yields CASSPTGHEQYF. The variable domain in full, with the rest retrieved from reference TRBV18 and TRBJ2-7, is NAGVMQNPRHLVRRRGQEARLRCSPMKGHSHVYWYRQLPEEGLKFMVYLQKENIIDESGMPKERFSAEFPKEGPSILRIQQVVRGDSAAYFCASSPTGHEQYFGPGTRLTVT.

The V gene is TRBV11-2, the J gene TRBJ1-3, with D uncertain. The CDR3 has 16 amino acids. Trimming removed 1 base from V and 0 bases from J, with 10 bases in between. CDR1 is SGHAT and CDR2 is FQNNGV in the germline V gene. The CDR3 DNA reads TGTGCCAGCAGCTTAGTGTCGGGAGCCTCTGGAAACACCATATATTTT. Its protein product is CASSLVSGASGNTIYF.

The chain joins TRBV6-5 to TRBJ1-1; 9 nucleotides line up with TRBD1. This CDR3 has 13 residues. The V gene's germline CDR1 is MNHEY and CDR2 SVGAGI. V lost 6 bases, J lost 8 bases, and 7 bases stayed unmatched. In nucleotides, the CDR3 is TGTGCCAGCAGCCCCGGACAGGGGAGGGAAGCTTTCTTT. This translates into CASSPGQGREAFF.

The chain uses TRBV18 and TRBJ2-1; D unresolved. The germline gives CDR1 KGHSH, CDR2 LQKENI. V was shortened by 3 bases and J by 7 bases, with 16 bases between the two germline ends. This CDR3 is 15 amino acids long. CDR3 sequence reads: CASSPLMSGLNEQFF. The CDR3 DNA reads as TGTGCCAGCTCACCCCTGATGTCAGGCCTGAATGAGCAGTTCTTC.

For the CDR3, the DNA is TGTGCCAGCAGTGAAGCAGGGGTTTATAGCAATCAGCCCCAGCATTTT. It is translated as CASSEAGVYSNQPQHF. The chain is built from TRBV2 and TRBJ1-5, with D perhaps TRBD1 (5 bases). This CDR3 contains 16 residues. The V end was cut by 0 bases, the J end by 0 bases, with 9 bases between. Germline-derived CDR1 and CDR2 are SNHLY and FYNNEI.